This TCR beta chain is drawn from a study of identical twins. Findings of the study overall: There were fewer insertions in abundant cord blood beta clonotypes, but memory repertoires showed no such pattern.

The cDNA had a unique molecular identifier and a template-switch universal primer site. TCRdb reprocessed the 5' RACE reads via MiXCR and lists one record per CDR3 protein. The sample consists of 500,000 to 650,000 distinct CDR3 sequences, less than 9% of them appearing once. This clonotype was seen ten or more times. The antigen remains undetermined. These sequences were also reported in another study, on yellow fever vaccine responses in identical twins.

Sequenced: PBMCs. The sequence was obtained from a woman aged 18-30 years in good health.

The DNA for the CDR3 is TGCGCCAGCAGCCCCGGGGGGGCAGAAAACAATGAGCAGTTCTTC. Protein product: CASSPGGAENNEQFF. The chain links TRBV5-1 to TRBJ2-1, with 8 positions matching TRBD2. J lost 5 bases, V lost 4 bases, and 8 bases had no gene match. Germline lookup yields CDR1 SGHRS and CDR2 YFSETQ. This CDR3 has 15 amino acids.